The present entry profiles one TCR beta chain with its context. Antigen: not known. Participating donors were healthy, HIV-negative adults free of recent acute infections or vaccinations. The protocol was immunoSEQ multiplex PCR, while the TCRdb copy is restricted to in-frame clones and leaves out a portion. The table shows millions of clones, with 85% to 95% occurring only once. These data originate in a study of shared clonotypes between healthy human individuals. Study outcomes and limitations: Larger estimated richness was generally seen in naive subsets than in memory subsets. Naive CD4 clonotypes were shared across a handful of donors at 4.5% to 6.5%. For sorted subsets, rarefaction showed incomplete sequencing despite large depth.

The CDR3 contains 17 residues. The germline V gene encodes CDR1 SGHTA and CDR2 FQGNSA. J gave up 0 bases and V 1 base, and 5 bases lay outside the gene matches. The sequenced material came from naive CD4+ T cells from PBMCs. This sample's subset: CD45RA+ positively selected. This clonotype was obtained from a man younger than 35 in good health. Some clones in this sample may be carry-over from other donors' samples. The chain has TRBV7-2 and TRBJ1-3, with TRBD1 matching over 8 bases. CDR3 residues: CASSLVAGGSSGNTIYF. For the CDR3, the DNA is TGTGCCAGCAGCTTAGTCGCAGGGGGCAGCTCTGGAAACACCATATATTTT.